These 6 T cell receptor beta chains were sequenced from one sample in a study of CD4+ T cells in melanoma. This table comes from immunoSEQ multiplex PCR, and its TCRdb copy is limited to in-frame clones, with some not included. In the table there are around 4,800 clones, about 70% of which are singletons. Material for sequencing was cells from a culture (not recorded whether cultured in vitro). Receptors originate from a human donor with melanoma.

In its sample, this clone ranks as medium-sized. The rearrangement uses TRBV9 and TRBJ2-5; maybe TRBD1 (7 bases). This CDR3 region has 16 residues. From germline, CDR1 is SGDLS and CDR2 YYNGEE. Trimming left V 2 bases short and J 5 bases short, with 19 bases between. In DNA, the CDR3 is TGTGCCAGCAGCGTCGATTACAGGGGAGGCGCGGAGACCCAGTACTTC. Translation: CASSVDYRGGAETQYF.

The chain uses TRBV30 and TRBJ1-1; a possible D gene is TRBD1 (6 bases). V was clipped by 0 bases and J by 5 bases, with 7 bases between them. CDR1 GTSNPN and CDR2 SVGIG come from the germline V gene (reference sequence). The CDR3 is 12 residues long. The CDR3, as DNA: TGTGCCTGGAGTGTAGGGGGGACTGAAGCTTTCTTT. Amino acid sequence: CAWSVGGTEAFF.

The V and J genes are TRBV4-1 and TRBJ2-3; TRBD2 aligns across 13 bases. The CDR3 has 17 residues. The J segment lost 5 bases and the V segment lost 0 bases, leaving 5 bases of the junction unmatched. The germline V gene has CDR1 MGHRA and CDR2 YSYEKL. The CDR3 region has the DNA TGCGCCAGCAGCCAAGAGGTGGGACTAGCGGGGAGAGATACGCAGTATTTT. This codes for CASSQEVGLAGRDTQYF.

The CDR3 protein is CASSQVQGEETQYF. DNA for the CDR3: TGCGCCAGCAGCCAAGTCCAAGGCGAAGAGACCCAGTACTTC. This chain links TRBV4-1 with TRBJ2-5; D is uncertain. The CDR3 extends over 14 amino acids. Trimming pared 1 base from V and 3 bases from J, leaving 9 bases between. Germline-derived CDR1 and CDR2 are MGHRA and YSYEKL.

This clone was recorded only once. The chain joins TRBV5-4 to TRBJ2-3; D is unclear. This CDR3 is 14 amino acids long. The germline V and J ends were trimmed by 4 bases and 1 base, with 10 bases remaining between them. Germline CDR1 SGHNT, CDR2 YYREEE (reference sequence). CDR3 DNA: TGTGCCAGCAGCGTCCTGGACGGCACAGATACGCAGTATTTT. Translation: CASSVLDGTDTQYF.

This clone has a handful of counts. This rearrangement joins TRBV30 to TRBJ1-2; tentative D call: TRBD1 (5 bases). V was cut by 4 bases and J by 6 bases, with 12 bases left in between. This CDR3 has 12 amino acids. The germline V gene has CDR1 GTSNPN and CDR2 SVGIG (reference sequence). The CDR3 spells CAWITGTDGYTF. CDR3 coding DNA: TGTGCCTGGATCACCGGGACGGATGGCTACACCTTC. Full variable domain (rest looked up from reference TRBV30 and TRBJ1-2): SQTIHQWPATLVQPVGSPLSLECTVEGTSNPNLYWYRQAAGRGLQLLFYSVGIGQISSEVPQNLSASRPQDRQFILSSKKLLLSDSGFYLCAWITGTDGYTFGSGTRLTVV.